The 14 T cell receptor beta chains listed next were all sequenced from one sample in a study of blood T cell repertoires in COVID-19. The method was immunoSEQ multiplex PCR; TCRdb's version includes in-frame clones alone and lacks a portion of them. The sample lists approximately 140,000 clones; roughly four fifths were seen once. Sequencing was performed on peripheral blood. Source of these receptors: a human donor in a cohort sampled during active COVID-19.

This clone was seen only a few times. CDR3 loop: CASSLLVADTIYF. Written as DNA, the CDR3 is TGTGCCAGCAGCTTATTGGTTGCGGACACCATATATTTT. This rearrangement joins TRBV7-9 to TRBJ1-3, with no clear D. V lost 2 bases, J lost 8 bases, and 10 bases lay in between. The CDR3 is 13 amino acids. CDR1 and CDR2 from the germline V gene are SEHNR and FQNEAQ (reference sequence).

V and J are TRBV7-2 and TRBJ2-3; 8 nucleotides align to TRBD2. Per germline, CDR1 SGHTA and CDR2 FQGNSA. Trimming removed 5 bases from V and 4 bases from J; junction bases left unmatched: 8. The CDR3 is made up of 15 amino acids. The CDR3 here is CASSPMAGGADTQYF. In DNA form, the CDR3 reads TGTGCCAGCAGCCCCATGGCGGGGGGCGCAGATACGCAGTATTTT.

The chain is built from TRBV3-1 (or the pseudogene TRBV3-2) and TRBJ1-2; weak D call: TRBD1 (5 bases). CDR3 length: 13 amino acids. V shed 2 bases and J shed 4 bases, with 8 bases lying between them. Per the germline V gene, CDR1 is LGHDT and CDR2 is YNNKEL (reference sequence). The CDR3 nucleotides are TGTGCCAGCAGCCAACCAACAGGCTATGGCTACACCTTC. Protein product: CASSQPTGYGYTF.

This rearrangement joins TRBV5-1 to TRBJ2-7; 9 nucleotides line up with TRBD1. J lost 3 bases, V lost 4 bases, and 5 bases had no gene match. The CDR3 totals 14 residues. Germline CDR1 and CDR2: SGHRS and YFSETQ. CDR3 loop: CASSPGTGIYEQYF. Here the CDR3 DNA reads TGCGCCAGCAGCCCCGGGACAGGGATCTACGAGCAGTACTTC.

The rearrangement joins TRBV7-8 to TRBJ2-1, with TRBD2 matching 16 bases. The ends lost 1 base at V and 11 bases at J; junction bases unmatched: 11. The V gene's germline CDR1 is SGHVS and CDR2 FQNEAQ. CDR3 size: 18 residues. In DNA form, the CDR3 reads TGTGCCAGCAGCTTAGAGGGACTAGCGGGGGGGCCAAACCCTCAGCAGTTCTTC. Translating gives CASSLEGLAGGPNPQQFF.

CDR3 DNA sequence: TGTGCCACCAGTGATAGGGGAGGACAGCCCCAGCATTTT. Translation gives CATSDRGGQPQHF. V gene TRBV24-1 combines with J gene TRBJ1-5, with D possibly TRBD1 on 5 matching bases. The CDR3 sequence is 13 residues long. Trimming took off 3 bases at V and 7 bases at J, with 9 bases between the two ends. Germline CDR1 KGHDR, CDR2 SFDVKD.

This chain connects TRBV5-8 to TRBJ1-2, with D perhaps matching TRBD1 (6 bases). V dropped 4 bases and J dropped 1 base, with 14 bases sitting between them. Germline V gene data show CDR1 as SGHTS and CDR2 as YDEGEE. The CDR3 has 15 residues. The CDR3 region is CASSPKDSFNYGYTF. The CDR3 DNA reads as TGTGCCAGCAGCCCTAAGGACAGCTTTAACTATGGCTACACCTTC.

The chain couples TRBV5-4 to TRBJ2-7; 7 bases line up with TRBD1. The germline CDR1 and CDR2 sequences are SGHNT and YYREEE (reference sequence). With V trimmed by 0 bases and J by 5 bases, 11 bases remained unmatched. The CDR3 spans 16 residues. CDR3 sequence (DNA): TGTGCCAGCAGCTTGGTTCCGGAGACAGGGCTCCACGAGCAGTACTTC. Amino acids: CASSLVPETGLHEQYF. Together with reference TRBV5-4 and TRBJ2-7, the CDR3 gives the full variable domain: ETGVTQSPTHLIKTRGQQVTLRCSSQSGHNTVSWYQQALGQGPQFIFQYYREEENGRGNFPPRFSGLQFPNYSSELNVNALELDDSALYLCASSLVPETGLHEQYFGPGTRLTVT.

The chain joins TRBV11-3 to TRBJ2-3, with 12 bases matching TRBD1. The CDR3 is made up of 18 amino acids. CDR1 and CDR2 from the germline V gene are SGHNT and YENEEA. V was pared by 5 bases and J by 0 bases, with 9 bases of the junction left unmatched. The CDR3 nucleotides read TGTGCCAGCAGCCCCGGGACAGGGGGCATGATTAGCACAGATACGCAGTATTTT. As protein: CASSPGTGGMISTDTQYF.

The chain employs TRBV7-6 and TRBJ1-1; D remains ambiguous. V lost 1 base to trimming and J lost 6 bases, with 12 bases between them. Germline V gene sequence: CDR1 SGHVS, CDR2 FNYEAQ. CDR3 size: 14 residues. The CDR3 coding sequence is TGTGCCAGCAGCTTAGTTCTTAGTTTCCCTGAAGCTTTCTTT. Its protein is CASSLVLSFPEAFF.

The chain couples TRBV19 to TRBJ1-2, with a tentative D call TRBD1 (6 bases). The CDR3 has 15 amino acids. V lost 5 bases, J lost 5 bases, and 18 bases lay in between. From germline, CDR1 is LNHDA and CDR2 SQIVND (reference sequence). Here the CDR3 DNA reads TGTGCCAGTAGTTCCCATCCAGGGGTGGATTATGGCTACACCTTC. It yields the protein CASSSHPGVDYGYTF. Variable domain in full (rest from reference TRBV19 and TRBJ1-2): DGGITQSPKYLFRKEGQNVTLSCEQNLNHDAMYWYRQDPGQGLRLIYYSQIVNDFQKGDIAEGYSVSREKKESFPLTVTSAQKNPTAFYLCASSSHPGVDYGYTFGSGTRLTVV.

The J gene is TRBJ1-2, the V gene TRBV18, with D uncertain. Trimming took off 3 bases at V and 4 bases at J, with 9 bases between the two ends. Looked up from germline, CDR1 is KGHSH and CDR2 is LQKENI. This CDR3 region has 13 residues. The CDR3 DNA is TGTGCCAGCTCACCCGCCGGACTCTATGGCTACACCTTC. Amino acids: CASSPAGLYGYTF.

The rearrangement joins TRBV6-4 to TRBJ1-6; 11 bases fit TRBD1. The germline gives CDR1 MRHNA, CDR2 SNTAGT. The CDR3 spans 16 residues. V shed 2 bases, J shed 9 bases, and the junction held 6 bases outside the gene matches. The DNA for the CDR3 is TGTGCCAGCAGTGACAAAAGGACAGGGGGCCTTTCACCCCTCCACTTT. Protein sequence: CASSDKRTGGLSPLHF.

The genes are TRBV13 and TRBJ2-2; the D gene is possibly TRBD2 (5 bases). The CDR3 extends over 15 amino acids. V lost 5 bases and J lost 6, with 16 bases in between. CDR1 PRHDT and CDR2 FYEKMQ come from the germline V gene (reference sequence). The chain's CDR3 is CASSPRPGRAGELFF. The CDR3, as DNA: TGTGCCAGCAGCCCCCGTCCCGGGCGGGCCGGGGAGCTGTTTTTT.